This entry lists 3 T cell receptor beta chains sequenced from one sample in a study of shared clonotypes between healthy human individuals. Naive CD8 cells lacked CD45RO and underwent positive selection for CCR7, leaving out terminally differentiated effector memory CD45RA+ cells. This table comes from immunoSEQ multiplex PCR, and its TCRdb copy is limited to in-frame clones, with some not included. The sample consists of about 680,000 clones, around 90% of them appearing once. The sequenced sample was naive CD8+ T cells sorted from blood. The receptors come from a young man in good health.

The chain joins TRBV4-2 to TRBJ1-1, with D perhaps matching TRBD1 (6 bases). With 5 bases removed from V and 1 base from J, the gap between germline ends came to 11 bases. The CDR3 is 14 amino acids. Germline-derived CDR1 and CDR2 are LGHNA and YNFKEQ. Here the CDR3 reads CASSWGGQNTEAFF. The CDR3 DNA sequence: TGTGCCAGCAGCTGGGGGGGACAGAACACTGAAGCTTTCTTT.

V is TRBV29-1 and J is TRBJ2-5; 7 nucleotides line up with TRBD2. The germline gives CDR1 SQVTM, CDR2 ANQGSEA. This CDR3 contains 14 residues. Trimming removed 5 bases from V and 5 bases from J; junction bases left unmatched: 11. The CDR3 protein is CSVWGGGPWETQYF. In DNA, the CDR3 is TGCAGCGTTTGGGGGGGAGGGCCGTGGGAGACCCAGTACTTC.

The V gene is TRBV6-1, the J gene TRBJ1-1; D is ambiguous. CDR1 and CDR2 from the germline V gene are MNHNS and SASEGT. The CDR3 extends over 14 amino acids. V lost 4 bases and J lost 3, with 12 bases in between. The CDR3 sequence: CASSAVASDTEAFF. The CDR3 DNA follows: TGTGCCAGCAGTGCCGTGGCAAGTGACACTGAAGCTTTCTTT.